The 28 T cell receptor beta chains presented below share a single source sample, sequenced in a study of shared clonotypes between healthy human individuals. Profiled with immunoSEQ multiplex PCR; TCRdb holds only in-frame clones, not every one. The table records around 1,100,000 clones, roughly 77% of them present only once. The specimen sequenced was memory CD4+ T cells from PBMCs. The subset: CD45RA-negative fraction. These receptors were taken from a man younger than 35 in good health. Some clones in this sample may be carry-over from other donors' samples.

The CDR3 region is CASSPRPGGGNEQFF. The CDR3 DNA sequence: TGTGCCAGCAGCCCCCGGCCAGGGGGGGGCAATGAGCAGTTCTTC. The chain links TRBV7-6 to TRBJ2-1, with D perhaps being TRBD1 or TRBD2 (7 bases each). There are 15 residues in the CDR3. Trimming took off 5 bases at V and 6 bases at J, with 17 bases between the two ends. Germline V gives CDR1 SGHVS, CDR2 FNYEAQ. Supplemented by reference TRBV7-6 and TRBJ2-1, the full variable domain reads GAGVSQSPRYKVTKRGQDVALRCDPISGHVSLYWYRQALGQGPEFLTYFNYEAQQDKSGLPNDRFSAERPEGSISTLTIQRTEQRDSAMYRCASSPRPGGGNEQFFGPGTRLTVL.

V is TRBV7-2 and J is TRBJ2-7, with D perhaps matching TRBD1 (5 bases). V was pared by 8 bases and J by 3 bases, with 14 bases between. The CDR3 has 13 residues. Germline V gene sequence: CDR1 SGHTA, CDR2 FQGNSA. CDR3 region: CASGKTEGYEQYF. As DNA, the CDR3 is TGTGCCAGCGGAAAGACAGAAGGCTACGAGCAGTACTTC.

The CDR3 region is CASSRQRNAEAFF. The DNA for the CDR3 is TGTGCCAGCAGCCGCCAACGGAATGCTGAAGCTTTCTTT. J is TRBJ1-1 and V is TRBV7-6; the D is unclear. CDR3 length equals 13 residues. Trimming left V 5 bases short and J 6 bases short, with 13 bases between. CDR1 and CDR2 from the germline V gene are SGHVS and FNYEAQ.

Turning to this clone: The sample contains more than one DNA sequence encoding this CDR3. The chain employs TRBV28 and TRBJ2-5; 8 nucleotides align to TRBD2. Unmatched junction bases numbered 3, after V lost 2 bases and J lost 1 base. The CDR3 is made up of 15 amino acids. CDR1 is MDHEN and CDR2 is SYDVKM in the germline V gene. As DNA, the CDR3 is TGTGCCAGCAGTTTACTTGCGGGAGGCCAAGAGACCCAGTACTTC. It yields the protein CASSLLAGGQETQYF.

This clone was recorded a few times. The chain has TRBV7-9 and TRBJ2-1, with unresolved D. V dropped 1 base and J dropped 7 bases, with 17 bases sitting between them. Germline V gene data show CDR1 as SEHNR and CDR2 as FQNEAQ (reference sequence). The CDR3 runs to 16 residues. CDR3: CASSLVVPSMRNEQFF. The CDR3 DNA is TGTGCCAGCAGCTTAGTTGTACCCTCAATGAGGAATGAGCAGTTCTTC.

This chain's CDR3 is CATTQGALNEQFF. In DNA, the CDR3 is TGTGCCACCACACAGGGGGCTCTCAATGAGCAGTTCTTC. V is TRBV19 and J is TRBJ2-1, with 9 bases aligning to TRBD1. J gave up 6 bases and V 10 bases, and 7 bases lay outside the gene matches. Germline values: CDR1 LNHDA, CDR2 SQIVND (reference sequence). This CDR3 spans 13 amino acids.

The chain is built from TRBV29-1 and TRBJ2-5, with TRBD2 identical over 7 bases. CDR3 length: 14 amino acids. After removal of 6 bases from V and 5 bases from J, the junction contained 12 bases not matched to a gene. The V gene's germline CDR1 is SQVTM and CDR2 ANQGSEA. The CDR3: CSVATSAGPETQYF. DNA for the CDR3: TGCAGCGTCGCTACTAGCGCGGGCCCTGAGACCCAGTACTTC. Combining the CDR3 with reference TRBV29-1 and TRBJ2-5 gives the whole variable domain SAVISQKPSRDICQRGTSLTIQCQVDSQVTMMFWYRQQPGQSLTLIATANQGSEATYESGFVIDKFPISRPNLTFSTLTVSNMSPEDSSIYLCSVATSAGPETQYFGPGTRLLVL.

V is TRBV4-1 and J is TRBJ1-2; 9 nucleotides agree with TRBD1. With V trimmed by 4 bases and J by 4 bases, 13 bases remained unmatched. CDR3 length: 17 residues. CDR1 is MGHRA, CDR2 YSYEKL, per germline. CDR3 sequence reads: CASSPSRDREASYGYTF. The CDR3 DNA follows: TGCGCCAGCAGCCCGTCCCGGGACAGGGAGGCAAGCTATGGCTACACCTTC.

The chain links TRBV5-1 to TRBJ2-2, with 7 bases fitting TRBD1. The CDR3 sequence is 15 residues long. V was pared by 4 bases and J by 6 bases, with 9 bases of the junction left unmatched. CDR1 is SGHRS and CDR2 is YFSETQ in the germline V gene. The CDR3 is CASSALTGVPGELFF. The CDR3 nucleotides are TGCGCCAGCAGCGCCTTAACAGGGGTCCCCGGGGAGCTGTTTTTT.

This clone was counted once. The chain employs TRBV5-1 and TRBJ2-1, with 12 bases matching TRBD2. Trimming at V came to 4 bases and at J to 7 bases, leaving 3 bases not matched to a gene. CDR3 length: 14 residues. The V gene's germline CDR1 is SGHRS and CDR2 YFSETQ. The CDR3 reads CASSHGTSGNEQFF. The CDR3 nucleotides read TGCGCCAGCAGCCACGGGACTAGCGGGAATGAGCAGTTCTTC.

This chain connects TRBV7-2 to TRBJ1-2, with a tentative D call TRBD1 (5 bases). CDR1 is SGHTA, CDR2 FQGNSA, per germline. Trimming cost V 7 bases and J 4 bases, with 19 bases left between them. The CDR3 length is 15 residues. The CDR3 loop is CASTHGGNSPYGYTF. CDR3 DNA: TGTGCCAGCACCCATGGGGGGAATAGCCCCTATGGCTACACCTTC.

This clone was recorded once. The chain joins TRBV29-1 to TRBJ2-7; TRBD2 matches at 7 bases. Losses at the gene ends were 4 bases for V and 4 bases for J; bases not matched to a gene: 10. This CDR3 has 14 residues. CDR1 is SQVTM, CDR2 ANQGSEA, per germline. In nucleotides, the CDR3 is TGCAGCGTTGGATGGACGGGGGGAGGTTACGAGCAGTACTTC. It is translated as CSVGWTGGGYEQYF.

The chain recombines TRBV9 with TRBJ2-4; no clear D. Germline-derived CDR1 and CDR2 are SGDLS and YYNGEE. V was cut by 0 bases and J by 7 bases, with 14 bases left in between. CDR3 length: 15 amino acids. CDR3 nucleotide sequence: TGTGCCAGCAGCGTAGCGCACGGAACCGGGAACATTCAGTACTTC. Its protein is CASSVAHGTGNIQYF. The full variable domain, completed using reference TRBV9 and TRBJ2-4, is DSGVTQTPKHLITATGQRVTLRCSPRSGDLSVYWYQQSLDQGLQFLIQYYNGEERAKGNILERFSAQQFPDLHSELNLSSLELGDSALYFCASSVAHGTGNIQYFGAGTRLSVL.

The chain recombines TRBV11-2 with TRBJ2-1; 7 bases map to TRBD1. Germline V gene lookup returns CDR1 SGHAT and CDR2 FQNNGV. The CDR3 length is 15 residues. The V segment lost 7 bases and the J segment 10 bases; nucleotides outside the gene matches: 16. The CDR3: CASTRVTGFGDEQFF. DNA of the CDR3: TGTGCCAGCACACGGGTGACAGGGTTTGGAGACGAGCAGTTCTTC.

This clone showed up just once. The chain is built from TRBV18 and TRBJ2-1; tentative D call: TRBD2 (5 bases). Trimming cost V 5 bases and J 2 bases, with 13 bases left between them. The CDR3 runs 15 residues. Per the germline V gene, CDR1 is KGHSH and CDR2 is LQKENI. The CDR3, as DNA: TGTGCCAGCTCATTTCTCCGGGGAACCTACAATGAGCAGTTCTTC. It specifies CASSFLRGTYNEQFF.

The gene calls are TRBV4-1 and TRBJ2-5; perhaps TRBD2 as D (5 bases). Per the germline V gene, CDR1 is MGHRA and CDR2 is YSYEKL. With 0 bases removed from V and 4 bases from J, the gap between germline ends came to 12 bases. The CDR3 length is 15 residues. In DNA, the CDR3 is TGCGCCAGCAGCCAAGATACTGGGAGAGGAGAGACCCAGTACTTC. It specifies CASSQDTGRGETQYF.

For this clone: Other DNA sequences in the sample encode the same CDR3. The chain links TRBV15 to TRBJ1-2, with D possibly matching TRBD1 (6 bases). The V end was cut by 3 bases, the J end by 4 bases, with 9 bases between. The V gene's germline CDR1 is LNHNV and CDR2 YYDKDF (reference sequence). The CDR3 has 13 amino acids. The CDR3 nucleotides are TGTGCCACCAGCAGGGACAGCCTCTATGGCTACACCTTC. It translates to CATSRDSLYGYTF.

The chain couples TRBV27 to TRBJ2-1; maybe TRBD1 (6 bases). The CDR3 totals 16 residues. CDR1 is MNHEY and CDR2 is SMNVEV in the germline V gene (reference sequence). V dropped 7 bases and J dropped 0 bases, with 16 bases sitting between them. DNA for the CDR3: TGTGCCAGCACCACTAAGGGGGAACACTCCTACAATGAGCAGTTCTTC. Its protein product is CASTTKGEHSYNEQFF.

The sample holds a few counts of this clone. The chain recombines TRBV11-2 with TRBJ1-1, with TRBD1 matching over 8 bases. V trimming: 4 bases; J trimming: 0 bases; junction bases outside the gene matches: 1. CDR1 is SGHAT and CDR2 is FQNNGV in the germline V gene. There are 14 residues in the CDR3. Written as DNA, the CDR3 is TGTGCCAGCAGCTGGGACAGGCTGAACACTGAAGCTTTCTTT. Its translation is CASSWDRLNTEAFF. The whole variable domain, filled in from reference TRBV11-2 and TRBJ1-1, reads EAGVAQSPRYKIIEKRQSVAFWCNPISGHATLYWYQQILGQGPKLLIQFQNNGVVDDSQLPKDRFSAERLKGVDSTLKIQPAKLEDSAVYLCASSWDRLNTEAFFGQGTRLTVV.

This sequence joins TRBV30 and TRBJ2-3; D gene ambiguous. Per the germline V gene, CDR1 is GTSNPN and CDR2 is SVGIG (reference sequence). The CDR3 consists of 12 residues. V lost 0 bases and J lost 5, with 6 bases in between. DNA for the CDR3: TGTGCCTGGAGTGTACAGATAGATACGCAGTATTTT. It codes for CAWSVQIDTQYF.

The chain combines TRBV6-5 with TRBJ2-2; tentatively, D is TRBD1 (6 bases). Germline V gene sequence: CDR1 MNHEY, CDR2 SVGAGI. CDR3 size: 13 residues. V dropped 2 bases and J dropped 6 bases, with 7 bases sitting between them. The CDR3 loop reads CASSYQGPGELFF. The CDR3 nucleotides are TGTGCCAGCAGTTACCAGGGGCCCGGGGAGCTGTTTTTT.

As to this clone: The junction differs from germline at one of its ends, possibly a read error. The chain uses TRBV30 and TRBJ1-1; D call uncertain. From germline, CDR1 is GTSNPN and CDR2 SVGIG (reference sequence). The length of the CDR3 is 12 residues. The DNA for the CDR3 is TGTGCCTGGAAGTCGGGGAGCACTGATGCTTTCTTT. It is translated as CAWKSGSTDAFF. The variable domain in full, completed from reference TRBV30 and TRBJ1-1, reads SQTIHQWPATLVQPVGSPLSLECTVEGTSNPNLYWYRQAAGRGLQLLFYSVGIGQISSEVPQNLSASRPQDRQFILSSKKLLLSDSGFYLCAWKSGSTDAFFGQGTRLTVV.

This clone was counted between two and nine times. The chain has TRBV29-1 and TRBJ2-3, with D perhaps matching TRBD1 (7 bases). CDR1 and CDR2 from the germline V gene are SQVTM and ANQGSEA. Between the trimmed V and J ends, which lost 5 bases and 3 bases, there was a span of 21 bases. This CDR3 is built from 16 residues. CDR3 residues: CSVLGTAQEGTDTQYF. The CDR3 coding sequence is TGCAGCGTTCTTGGGACAGCTCAGGAGGGTACAGATACGCAGTATTTT.

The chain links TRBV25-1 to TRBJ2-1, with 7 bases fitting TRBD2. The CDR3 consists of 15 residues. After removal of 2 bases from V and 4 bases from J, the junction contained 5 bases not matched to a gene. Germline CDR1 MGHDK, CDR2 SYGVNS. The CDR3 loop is CASSELTSDYNEQFF. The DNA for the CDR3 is TGTGCCAGCAGTGAACTTACTAGCGATTACAATGAGCAGTTCTTC.

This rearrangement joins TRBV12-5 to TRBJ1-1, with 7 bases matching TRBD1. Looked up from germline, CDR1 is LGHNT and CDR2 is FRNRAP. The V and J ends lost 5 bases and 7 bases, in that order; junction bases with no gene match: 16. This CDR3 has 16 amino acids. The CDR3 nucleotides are TGTGCTAGTGGTATCGTAGGGGGCGCGGGGTATATTGAAGCTTTCTTT. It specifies CASGIVGGAGYIEAFF.

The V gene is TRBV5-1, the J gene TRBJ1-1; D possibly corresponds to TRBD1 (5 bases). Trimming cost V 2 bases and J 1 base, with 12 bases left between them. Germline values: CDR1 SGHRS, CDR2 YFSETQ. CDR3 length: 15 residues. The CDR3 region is CASSFTGLGNTEAFF. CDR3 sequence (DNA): TGCGCCAGCAGCTTCACGGGGCTAGGGAACACTGAAGCTTTCTTT.

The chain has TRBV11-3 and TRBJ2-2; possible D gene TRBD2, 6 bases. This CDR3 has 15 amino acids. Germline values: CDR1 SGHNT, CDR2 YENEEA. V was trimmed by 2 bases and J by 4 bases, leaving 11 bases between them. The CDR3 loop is CASSLSGVRTGELFF. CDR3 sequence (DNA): TGTGCCAGCAGCTTATCGGGGGTGCGCACCGGGGAGCTGTTTTTT.

For the CDR3, the DNA is TGCGCCAGCAGCTGGGACAGCGACGATACGCAGTATTTT. Its translation: CASSWDSDDTQYF. This chain connects TRBV5-1 to TRBJ2-3, with TRBD1 matching over 7 bases. This CDR3 region has 13 residues. Germline V gene lookup returns CDR1 SGHRS and CDR2 YFSETQ. Trimming took 3 bases from V and 6 from J; bases not matched to a gene: 4.